The TCR beta chain under discussion was sequenced for a study of Graves' ophthalmopathy and Graves' hyperthyroidism. Study-wide results and caveats: The model predicted ophthalmopathy progression with roughly 70% sensitivity and less than 85% specificity.

Transcripts of RNA were the source for amplifying TCR beta CDR3 regions. RT-PCR was first run with HTBI primers, then multiplex PCR in a second round. TCRdb recomputed calls from the multiplex PCR reads with MiXCR, one row per CDR3 protein. The data show some 250,000 distinct CDR3 sequences, 45% seen once. With regard to this clonotype: Its antigen remains unknown.

The V end lost 1 base, the J end lost 6 bases, and 8 bases lay between the germline ends. The germline gives CDR1 SGHTA, CDR2 FQGNSA. The CDR3 totals 13 residues. Moderate-to-severe activity, CAS ≥3, NOSPECS ≥4 and a duration under 3 months were seen in donors with ophthalmopathy. The receptor was isolated from an adult man with Graves' ophthalmopathy. The V and J genes are TRBV7-2 and TRBJ2-3; D ambiguous. The sample was peripheral blood. The CDR3 region is CASSLGWWDTQYF. CDR3 DNA sequence: TGTGCCAGCAGCTTAGGGTGGTGGGATACGCAGTATTTT. The whole variable domain, filled in from reference TRBV7-2 and TRBJ2-3, reads GAGVSQSPSNKVTEKGKDVELRCDPISGHTALYWYRQSLGQGLEFLIYFQGNSAPDKSGLPSDRFSAERTGGSVSTLTIQRTQQEDSAVYLCASSLGWWDTQYFGPGTRLTVL.